Listed below are T cell receptor beta chains from one sample, sequenced in a study of shared clonotypes between healthy human individuals. The data were produced by immunoSEQ multiplex PCR, yet TCRdb's version contains in-frame clones alone and is incomplete. The sample yields about 2,200,000 clones, about 92% seen once. The sample taken for sequencing was naive CD8+ T cells from PBMCs. These receptor sequences come from a man aged 18-30 years in good health. Some clones in this sample may be carry-over from other donors' samples. Both conserved end residues are part of each CDR3. A D gene is named only where the DNA matches it firmly. Clone size is given for some rows only: seen once, a few or many times, or a class if the clone is expanded.

TRBV28	TRBD1	TRBJ1-2	once	CASSLSRAGQVYGYTF	TGTGCCAGCAGTTTATCCCGGGCCGGACAGGTTTATGGCTACACCTTC
TRBV9	-	TRBJ2-2	-	CASSGTRSAVGELFF	TGTGCCAGCAGCGGAACTAGGTCCGCCGTCGGGGAGCTGTTTTTT
TRBV29-1	-	TRBJ2-7	-	CSVGIQYEQYF	TGCAGCGTGGGGATACAGTACGAGCAGTACTTC
TRBV4-3	-	TRBJ2-7	-	CASSQETTLGEQYF	TGCGCCAGCAGCCAAGAAACGACCCTAGGGGAGCAGTACTTC
TRBV2	TRBD2	TRBJ2-7	once	CASSELVGSGSYEQYF	TGTGCCAGCAGTGAATTGGTGGGTAGCGGGAGCTACGAGCAGTACTTC
TRBV19	-	TRBJ2-7	-	CASSMRGGAYEQYF	TGTGCCAGTAGTATGAGAGGGGGGGCCTACGAGCAGTACTTC
TRBV27	TRBD1	TRBJ1-2	-	CASSLWAGGAYGYTF	TGTGCCAGCAGTTTGTGGGCAGGGGGCGCCTATGGCTACACCTTC
TRBV5-1	-	TRBJ2-1	-	CASSLSTAGDNEQFF	TGCGCCAGCAGCTTGTCGACAGCCGGGGACAATGAGCAGTTCTTC
TRBV19	-	TRBJ2-2	-	CASSLTSGLGTGELFF	TGTGCCAGTAGTCTCACGTCAGGATTAGGGACCGGGGAGCTGTTTTTT
TRBV6-5	TRBD2	TRBJ2-7	-	CAPGGGGEGFEQYF	TGTGCCCCCGGGGGGGGAGGGGAGGGTTTCGAGCAGTACTTC
TRBV7-2	-	TRBJ2-1	-	CASSFVRSSYNEQFF	TGTGCCAGCAGCTTTGTGAGAAGCTCCTACAATGAGCAGTTCTTC
TRBV9	TRBD2	TRBJ2-1	-	CASSVALTSGSWYNEQFF	TGTGCCAGCAGCGTAGCCTTAACTAGCGGGAGTTGGTACAATGAGCAGTTCTTC
TRBV11-2	-	TRBJ2-3	-	CASSRRGETQYF	TGTGCCAGCAGCCGGAGGGGGGAAACGCAGTATTTT
TRBV28	-	TRBJ1-1	-	CASSFVPGEAFF	TGTGCCAGCAGTTTCGTCCCGGGTGAAGCTTTCTTT
TRBV4-3	TRBD2	TRBJ2-7	-	CASSQGDGLAGSSYEQYF	TGCGCCAGCAGCCAAGGGGACGGACTAGCGGGCAGCTCCTACGAGCAGTACTTC
TRBV15	-	TRBJ2-7	-	CATSTTLGGTPEDEQYF	TGTGCCACCAGCACCACCCTAGGGGGGACCCCGGAGGACGAGCAGTACTTC
TRBV4-3	TRBD1	TRBJ2-1	-	CASSQKRDREYNEQFF	TGCGCCAGCAGCCAAAAACGGGACAGGGAATACAATGAGCAGTTCTTC
TRBV10-2	-	TRBJ2-7	-	CASSPDNTYEQYF	TGCGCCAGCAGCCCCGACAATACCTACGAGCAGTACTTC
TRBV5-6	-	TRBJ1-5	-	CASSSGQKSNQPQHF	TGTGCCAGCAGCTCTGGACAGAAGTCCAATCAGCCCCAGCATTTT
TRBV4-2	-	TRBJ2-1	-	CASSNIPGTGSDPYNEQFF	TGTGCCAGCAGCAATATCCCTGGTACCGGGAGCGATCCTTACAATGAGCAGTTCTTC
TRBV29-1	TRBD2	TRBJ2-5	-	CSVEEGRLAGTQETQYF	TGCAGCGTTGAAGAGGGTCGACTAGCGGGGACCCAAGAGACCCAGTACTTC
TRBV9	-	TRBJ2-3	-	CASSVGSRARTDTQYF	TGTGCCAGCAGCGTAGGGAGCAGGGCCCGCACAGATACGCAGTATTTT
TRBV28	-	TRBJ1-5	-	CASSPRGSLGGPQHF	TGTGCCAGCAGTCCCCGCGGGAGCCTCGGAGGGCCCCAGCATTTT
TRBV5-1	-	TRBJ2-7	once	CASMDGDGGYEQYF	TGCGCCAGCATGGATGGAGATGGTGGCTACGAGCAGTACTTC
TRBV28	-	TRBJ2-5	-	CASSFLSSQQETQYF	TGTGCCAGCAGTTTTCTGTCCAGCCAACAAGAGACCCAGTACTTC